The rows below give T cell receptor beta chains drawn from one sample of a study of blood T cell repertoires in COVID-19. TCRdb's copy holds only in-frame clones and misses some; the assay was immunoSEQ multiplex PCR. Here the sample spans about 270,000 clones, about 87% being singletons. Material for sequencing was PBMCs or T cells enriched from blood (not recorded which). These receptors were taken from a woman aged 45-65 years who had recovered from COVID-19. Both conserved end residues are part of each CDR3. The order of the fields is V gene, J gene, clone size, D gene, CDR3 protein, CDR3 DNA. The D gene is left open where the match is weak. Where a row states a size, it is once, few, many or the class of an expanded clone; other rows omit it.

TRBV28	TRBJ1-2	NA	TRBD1	CASSKQDRRNYGYTF	TGTGCCAGCAGTAAACAGGACAGGAGAAACTATGGCTACACCTTC
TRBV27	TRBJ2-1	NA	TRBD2	CASRREEYNEQFF	TGTGCCAGCAGGCGGGAGGAATACAATGAGCAGTTCTTC
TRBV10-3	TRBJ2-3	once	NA	CAISESTDTQYF	TGTGCCATCAGTGAATCTACAGATACGCAGTATTTT
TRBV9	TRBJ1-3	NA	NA	CASRRSSGNTIYF	TGTGCCAGCCGCCGGTCCTCTGGAAACACCATATATTTT
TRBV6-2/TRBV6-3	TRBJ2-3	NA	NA	CASSLGGGVGTDTQYF	TGTGCCAGCAGCTTAGGCGGAGGGGTAGGCACAGATACGCAGTATTTT
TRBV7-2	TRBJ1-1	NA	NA	CASSTRMNTEAFF	TGTGCCAGCAGCACCAGGATGAACACTGAAGCTTTCTTT
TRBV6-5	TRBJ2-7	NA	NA	CASSYITGGYEQYF	TGTGCCAGCAGTTACATCACCGGGGGCTACGAGCAGTACTTC
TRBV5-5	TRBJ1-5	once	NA	CASSPRLGGNQPQHF	TGTGCCAGCAGCCCCAGGTTGGGCGGCAATCAGCCCCAGCATTTT
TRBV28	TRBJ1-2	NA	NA	CASSPGTPPAF	TGTGCCAGCAGTCCAGGGACACCACCCGCCTTC
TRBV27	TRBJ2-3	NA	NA	CASTYQGGITDTQYF	TGTGCCAGCACCTACCAGGGGGGTATCACAGATACGCAGTATTTT
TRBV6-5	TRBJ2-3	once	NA	CASRQGPDTQYF	TGTGCCAGCAGACAGGGTCCAGATACGCAGTATTTT
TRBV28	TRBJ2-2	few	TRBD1	CASSPLGQGFNTGELFF	TGTGCCAGCAGTCCCCTTGGACAGGGGTTCAACACCGGGGAGCTGTTTTTT
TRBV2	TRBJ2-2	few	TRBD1	CASCLRDRATGELFF	TGTGCCAGCTGCCTCCGGGACAGGGCCACCGGGGAGCTGTTTTTT
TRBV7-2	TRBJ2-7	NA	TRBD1	CASSAPGTGGNEQYF	TGTGCCAGCAGCGCTCCCGGGACAGGGGGTAACGAGCAGTACTTC
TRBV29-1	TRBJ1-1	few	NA	CSVERGLNTEAFF	TGCAGCGTCGAGCGGGGGTTGAACACTGAAGCTTTCTTT
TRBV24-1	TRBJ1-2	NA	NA	CATSDGYGYTF	TGTGCCACCAGTGACGGCTATGGCTACACCTTC
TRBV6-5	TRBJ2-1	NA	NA	CASDRSLPNEQFF	TGTGCCAGTGACAGGAGTCTCCCTAATGAGCAGTTCTTC
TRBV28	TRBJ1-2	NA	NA	CASRTGHINYGYTF	TGTGCCAGCAGAACGGGACATATTAACTATGGCTACACCTTC
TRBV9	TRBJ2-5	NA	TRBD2	CASSGTSGRFETQYF	TGTGCCAGCAGCGGGACTAGCGGGAGGTTTGAGACCCAGTACTTC
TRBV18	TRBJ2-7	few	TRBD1	CASRDRRDSYEQYF	TGTGCCAGCCGCGACCGCCGGGACAGCTACGAGCAGTACTTC
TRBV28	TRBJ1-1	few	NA	CASSPSTGTNTEAFF	TGTGCCAGCAGCCCATCGACAGGAACTAACACTGAAGCTTTCTTT
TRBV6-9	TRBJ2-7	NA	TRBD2	CASGQRECSYEQYF	TGTGCCAGCGGCCAGCGGGAGTGTTCCTACGAGCAGTACTTC
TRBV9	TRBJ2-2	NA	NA	CASSVEGGLGGELFF	TGTGCCAGCAGCGTAGAAGGCGGGCTGGGCGGGGAGCTGTTTTTT
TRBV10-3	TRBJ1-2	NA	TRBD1	CAISGTRDSYGYTF	TGTGCCATCAGTGGGACCCGGGACAGCTATGGCTACACCTTC
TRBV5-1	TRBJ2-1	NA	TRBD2	CASSLGASGKDEQFF	TGCGCCAGCAGCTTGGGTGCTAGCGGGAAAGATGAGCAGTTCTTC
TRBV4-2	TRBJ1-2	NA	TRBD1	CASSQEQGAYGYTF	TGTGCCAGCAGCCAAGAACAGGGGGCCTATGGCTACACCTTC
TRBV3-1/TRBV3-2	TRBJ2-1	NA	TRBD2	CASSRPGLAKDEQFF	TGTGCCAGCAGCCGGCCGGGACTAGCTAAGGATGAGCAGTTCTTC
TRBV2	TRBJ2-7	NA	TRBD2	CASRKGLAASSYEQYF	TGTGCCAGCAGGAAGGGACTAGCCGCCTCCTCCTACGAGCAGTACTTC
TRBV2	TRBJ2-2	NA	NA	CASSLVVDTGELFF	TGTGCCAGCAGTCTAGTAGTAGACACCGGGGAGCTGTTTTTT
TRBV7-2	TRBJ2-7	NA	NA	CASSPGQLGGEQYF	TGTGCCAGCAGCCCGGGACAGCTCGGGGGCGAGCAGTACTTC
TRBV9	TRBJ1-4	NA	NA	CASSVGSPNEKLFF	TGTGCCAGCAGCGTCGGGTCTCCCAATGAAAAACTGTTTTTT
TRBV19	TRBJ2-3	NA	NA	CATKRDTQYF	TGTGCCACCAAACGGGATACGCAGTATTTT
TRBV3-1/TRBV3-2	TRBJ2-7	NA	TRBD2	CASSQAAGGAHEQYF	TGTGCCAGCAGCCAAGCGGCGGGAGGGGCCCACGAGCAGTACTTC
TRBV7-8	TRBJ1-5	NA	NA	CASSLDRSGGGYQPQHF	TGTGCCAGCAGCTTAGATCGTTCCGGAGGAGGGTATCAGCCCCAGCATTTT
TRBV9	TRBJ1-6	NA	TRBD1	CASSVTGDSYNSPLHF	TGTGCCAGCAGCGTTACAGGGGACTCCTATAATTCACCCCTCCACTTT
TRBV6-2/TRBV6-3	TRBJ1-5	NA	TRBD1	CASSRTGTTVSQPQHF	TGTGCCAGCAGTCGGACAGGGACCACCGTTAGTCAGCCCCAGCATTTT
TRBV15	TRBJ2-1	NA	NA	CATSRGPREAYNEQFF	TGTGCCACCAGCAGAGGTCCAAGAGAGGCCTACAATGAGCAGTTCTTC
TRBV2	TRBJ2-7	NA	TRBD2	CASRGGTGAYEQYF	TGTGCCAGCCGCGGGGGGACTGGCGCCTACGAGCAGTACTTC
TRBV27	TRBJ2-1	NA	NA	CASSFRDYNEQFF	TGTGCCAGCAGTTTCCGGGATTACAATGAGCAGTTCTTC
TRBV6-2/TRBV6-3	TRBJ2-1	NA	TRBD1	CASSPPMTGHQQFF	TGTGCCAGCAGCCCACCTATGACAGGGCATCAGCAGTTCTTC
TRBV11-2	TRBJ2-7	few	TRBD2	CASSPRLAAAYEQYF	TGTGCCAGCAGCCCAAGACTAGCGGCGGCCTACGAGCAGTACTTC
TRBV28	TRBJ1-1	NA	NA	CASSLSGEAFF	TGTGCCAGCAGTTTATCGGGTGAAGCTTTCTTT
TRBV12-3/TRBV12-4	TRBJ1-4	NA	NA	CASSFGEKLFF	TGTGCCAGCAGTTTCGGGGAAAAACTGTTTTTT
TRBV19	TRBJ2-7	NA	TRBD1	CASSDLGQDSYEQYF	TGTGCCAGTAGCGACCTCGGACAGGACTCCTACGAGCAGTACTTC
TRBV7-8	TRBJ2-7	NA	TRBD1	CASSLAGGLQGGEQYF	TGTGCCAGCAGCTTAGCAGGCGGACTACAGGGGGGCGAGCAGTACTTC
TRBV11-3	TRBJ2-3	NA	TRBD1	CASSPGGWQGFADTQYF	TGTGCCAGCAGCCCAGGGGGTTGGCAGGGGTTTGCAGATACGCAGTATTTT
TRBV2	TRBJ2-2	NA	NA	CASSGDDRGGTGELFF	TGTGCCAGCAGTGGAGACGACAGGGGAGGGACCGGGGAGCTGTTTTTT
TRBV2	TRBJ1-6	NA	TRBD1	CASSEGQGDNSPLHF	TGTGCCAGCAGTGAAGGACAGGGAGATAATTCACCCCTCCACTTT
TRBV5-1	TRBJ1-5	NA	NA	CASTQGQADQPQHF	TGCGCCAGCACTCAGGGGCAGGCCGATCAGCCCCAGCATTTT
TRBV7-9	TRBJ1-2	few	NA	CASREMGGTYGYTF	TGTGCCAGCAGGGAGATGGGGGGGACTTATGGCTACACCTTC
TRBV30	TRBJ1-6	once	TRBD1	CAWKGQANSPLHF	TGTGCCTGGAAGGGACAGGCCAATTCACCCCTCCACTTT
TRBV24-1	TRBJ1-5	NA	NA	CATSDSGGSYQPQHF	TGTGCCACCAGTGATTCCGGGGGTTCTTATCAGCCCCAGCATTTT
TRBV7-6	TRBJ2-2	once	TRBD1	CASSSGQGANTGELFF	TGTGCCAGCAGCTCCGGACAGGGGGCGAACACCGGGGAGCTGTTTTTT
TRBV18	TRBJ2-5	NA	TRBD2	CASSSWLAGQETQYF	TGTGCCAGCTCCAGCTGGCTAGCGGGGCAAGAGACTCAGTACTTC
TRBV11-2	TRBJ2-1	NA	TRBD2	CASSLTSGRGEQFF	TGTGCCAGCAGCTTAACTAGCGGGAGAGGGGAGCAGTTCTTC
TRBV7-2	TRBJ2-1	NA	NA	CASSLSGSAYNEQFF	TGTGCCAGCAGCTTATCGGGAAGTGCCTACAATGAGCAGTTCTTC
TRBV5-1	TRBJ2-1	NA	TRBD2	CASSPGGVRNEQFF	TGCGCCAGCAGCCCGGGAGGGGTTAGGAATGAGCAGTTCTTC
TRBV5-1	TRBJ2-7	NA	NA	CASSLVVHYEQYF	TGCGCCAGCAGCTTGGTTGTTCACTACGAGCAGTACTTC